This record looks at one T cell receptor beta chain sequence and its context. Its target is not known. Primers: 60 Vbeta forward and 13 Jbeta reverse. Original processing notes: In a later analysis, the count reached 80 million or so unique TCR beta chains, with around 11 million shared. The protocol was immunoSEQ multiplex PCR, while the TCRdb copy is restricted to in-frame clones and leaves out a portion. V and J calls and clone size are those listed in that table; D and trimming were worked out from the DNA. The sample holds more than 75,000 clones, 65% to 75% seen once. Germline assignment: CDR1 SGHTA and CDR2 FQGNSA. The CDR3 is made up of 17 amino acids. V lost 1 base and J 3 bases, leaving 15 bases between the germline ends. This record belongs to a study of cytomegalovirus exposure and HLA in healthy donors. Study-level points and caveats: Presence/absence results assume similar sequencing depth per donor, which may not hold. TCR beta V segments were, for the most part, productive about 87% or about 30% of the time in an earlier analysis. Sequencing artifact likely explains a cluster of highly shared sequence variants.

The sequencing sample was made of PBMCs. V gene TRBV7-2 combines with J gene TRBJ1-4; D perhaps matches TRBD1 (6 bases). The TCR comes from a man between 40 and 49 years old in good health and CMV-seropositive. The CDR3 spells CASSLVPRGRANEKLFF. CDR3 in DNA: TGTGCCAGCAGCTTAGTTCCCAGGGGACGGGCTAATGAAAAACTGTTTTTT.